This TCR beta chain originates from a study of blood T cell repertoires in COVID-19. Study-wide background: From the United States, Italy and Spain came samples of acute and convalescent COVID-19. Sample material is recorded as cDNA or gDNA derived from T cells, B-cell-depleted T cells, or PBMCs.

Measured with immunoSEQ multiplex PCR; TCRdb has only the in-frame clones, and not every one. The table has over 250,000 clones, 80% to 85% seen once. Shortly before study entry, within 2 weeks, exposed participants had met a COVID-19 case. Sequencing was carried out using PBMCs or T cells enriched from blood (not recorded which). This clonotype was obtained from a man aged 40-49 years who had been exposed to COVID-19.

CDR3 sequence reads: CASSDRLAGTTDTQYF. The DNA of the CDR3 is TGTGCCAGCAGCGATCGTTTAGCGGGAACCACAGATACGCAGTATTTT. The rearrangement uses TRBV7-9 and TRBJ2-3; TRBD2 aligns across 8 bases. Unmatched junction bases numbered 9, after V lost 5 bases and J lost 2 bases. CDR3 length equals 16 residues. Per the germline V gene, CDR1 is SEHNR and CDR2 is FQNEAQ (reference sequence).